Listed here is a single T cell receptor beta chain. What it binds is unknown. This entry is derived from a study of shared clonotypes between healthy human individuals. Several immunoSEQ 96-well plates shared each subset's DNA, each plate a replicate. Authors' analysis steps: Filtering differed, since immunoSEQ gave only junction sequences and no quality scores. TCRdb's table, derived via immunoSEQ multiplex PCR, lists solely in-frame clones and lacks some. The V and J calls and the clone size are those of that table, but D and trimming were determined from the DNA. The data show about 1.5 million clones, with 98% seen just once and about 0.4% held by the top ten. Study-level results: There were few donors, and this limited the genetic and exposure-history diversity represented.

In germline, CDR1 is ENHRY, CDR2 SYGVKD. This CDR3 is 15 amino acids long. J lost 4 bases, V lost 6 bases, and 9 bases had no gene match. The source is a man aged 30 to 45 in good health. The material sequenced was naive CD4+ T cells sorted from blood. The subset is: CD45RA+ positively selected. The chain recombines TRBV10-3 with TRBJ2-7, with 10 bases aligning to TRBD2. CDR3 bases: TGTGCCATCAGGCTTATAGCGGGAGGAGGTTACGAGCAGTACTTC. Its protein is CAIRLIAGGGYEQYF.